The clone carrying this TCR beta chain showed up many times. What it binds is not known. CDR1 SEHNR and CDR2 FQNEAQ come from the germline V gene (reference sequence). This CDR3 has 13 amino acids. The V segment lost 1 base and the J segment 5 bases; nucleotides outside the gene matches: 1. Sample-barcoded 5' priming and a J-beta primer mix drove a second PCR of roughly 7 to 11 cycles. Tagging of each cDNA molecule was performed by a template-switch adaptor with 12 random nucleotides. Each CDR3 protein gets one entry after TCRdb re-called the 5' RACE reads with MiXCR. The sample consists of some 790,000 distinct CDR3 sequences, 25% to 35% of them appearing once. Peripheral blood from each donor was collected in a volume of 9.5 to 10 milliliters. This sample stems from a study of blood T cells in healthy people across ages. Study-level points and caveats: Using unsorted PBMCs precluded a conclusive naive versus antigen-experienced comparison.

The TCR originated in a woman older than 75 in good health. The V call is TRBV7-9, the J call TRBJ1-2; 7 nucleotides match TRBD1. Sequenced input: blood. The CDR3 DNA follows: TGTGCCAGCAGCTTAGAGGGACAGTATGGCTACACCTTC. Its translation: CASSLEGQYGYTF. Based on the CDR3 plus reference TRBV7-9 and TRBJ1-2, the full variable domain is DTGVSQNPRHKITKRGQNVTFRCDPISEHNRLYWYRQTLGQGPEFLTYFQNEAQLEKSRLLSDRFSAERPKGSFSTLEIQRTEQGDSAMYLCASSLEGQYGYTFGSGTRLTVV.